The 27 T cell receptor beta chains presented below share a single source sample, sequenced in a study of human T cells and chemical hapten exposure. Time point indicated: pre-sensitization, week 0. The treatment is: therapeutic diphenylcyclopropenone sensitization with weekly scalp DPC. TCRdb re-derived calls from the RACE reads in MiXCR, one entry per CDR3 protein. The table includes 150,000 to 200,000 distinct CDR3 sequences, around 30% detected once. The input for sequencing was whole blood, taken in connection with sensitization to the hapten diphenylcyclopropenone (DPC). Receptors originate from a woman aged 30 to 39 with alopecia areata. Some clones in this sample may be carry-over from other donors' samples.

The chain carries TRBV15 and TRBJ1-1; 12 bases match TRBD1. CDR3 length equals 14 residues. Per germline, CDR1 LNHNV and CDR2 YYDKDF (reference sequence). V trimming: 3 bases; J trimming: 11 bases; junction bases outside the gene matches: 7. The CDR3: CATSRTGQGARAFF. DNA of the CDR3: TGTGCCACCAGCAGGACGGGACAGGGGGCGCGGGCTTTCTTT.

The chain combines TRBV27 with TRBJ1-1; the D gene is possibly TRBD1 (5 bases). CDR3 length: 11 residues. The V end lost 3 bases, the J end lost 8 bases, and 7 bases lay between the germline ends. From germline, CDR1 is MNHEY and CDR2 SMNVEV (reference sequence). Here the CDR3 DNA reads TGTGCCAGCAGTTTTGCAGGGGAAGCTTTCTTT. It translates to CASSFAGEAFF.

This clonotype has only a few counts. The chain links TRBV27 to TRBJ1-1; 7 positions match TRBD1. This CDR3 is built from 14 residues. CDR1 MNHEY and CDR2 SMNVEV come from the germline V gene (reference sequence). Trimming removed 6 bases from V and 5 bases from J; junction bases left unmatched: 9. As DNA, the CDR3 is TGTGCCAGCAGGCTTGACAGGGTTGGGACTGAAGCTTTCTTT. This sequence encodes CASRLDRVGTEAFF.

The J gene is TRBJ2-1, the V gene TRBV7-6; D is unclear. V lost 7 bases, J lost 7 bases, and 17 bases lay in between. From germline, CDR1 is SGHVS and CDR2 FNYEAQ. The length of the CDR3 is 14 residues. The CDR3 sequence is CASNPMAGGNEQFF. DNA for the CDR3: TGTGCCAGCAACCCCATGGCAGGTGGTAATGAGCAGTTCTTC.

The chain has TRBV29-1 and TRBJ2-5; D call uncertain. The CDR3 length is 10 residues. Trimming cost V 5 bases and J 5 bases, with 6 bases left between them. Germline lookup yields CDR1 SQVTM and CDR2 ANQGSEA. This chain's CDR3 is CSVREETQYF. CDR3 coding DNA: TGCAGCGTTAGAGAGGAGACCCAGTACTTC.

This chain uses TRBV4-3 with TRBJ2-1; TRBD2 aligns across 12 bases. The CDR3 length is 17 residues. CDR1 LGHNA and CDR2 YSLEER come from the germline V gene. V lost 0 bases, J lost 5 bases, and 5 bases stayed unmatched. In DNA form, the CDR3 reads TGCGCCAGCAGCCAAGAGCCTAGCGGGGGGGGTAACAATGAGCAGTTCTTC. Translating it yields CASSQEPSGGGNNEQFF.

J is TRBJ2-1 and V is TRBV4-2, with D perhaps being TRBD1 or TRBD2 (5 bases each). Germline assignment: CDR1 LGHNA and CDR2 YNFKEQ. There are 15 residues in the CDR3. V lost 6 bases, J lost 7 bases, and 19 bases lay in between. CDR3 coding DNA: TGTGCCAGCAGGCCCACCGGGACGGGCTTTAATGAGCAGTTCTTC. The encoded protein is CASRPTGTGFNEQFF.

In its sample, this clonotype was seen many times. The chain employs TRBV5-5 and TRBJ2-3; TRBD1 agrees at 8 bases. With V trimmed by 0 bases and J by 2 bases, 8 bases remained unmatched. CDR3 length: 17 residues. Germline-derived CDR1 and CDR2 are SGHKS and YYEKEE (reference sequence). The CDR3 sequence: CASSLGTGSSHTDTQYF. The CDR3 coding sequence is TGTGCCAGCAGCTTGGGGACAGGGAGTTCCCACACAGATACGCAGTATTTT. Using reference TRBV5-5 and TRBJ2-3 for the parts outside the CDR3, the full variable domain is DAGVTQSPTHLIKTRGQQVTLRCSPISGHKSVSWYQQVLGQGPQFIFQYYEKEERGRGNFPDRFSARQFPNYSSELNVNALLLGDSALYLCASSLGTGSSHTDTQYFGPGTRLTVL.

This clonotype appeared once. The V and J genes are TRBV5-1 and TRBJ2-5, with 14 nucleotides matching TRBD2. V gave up 4 bases and J gave up 5 bases; unmatched junction bases: 10. Per germline, CDR1 SGHRS and CDR2 YFSETQ. This CDR3 is built from 17 residues. The CDR3 loop is CASSPGTSGGTGETQYF. CDR3 nucleotide sequence: TGCGCCAGCAGCCCCGGGACTAGCGGGGGCACGGGGGAGACCCAGTACTTC.

About this clonotype: A read error may explain this, as a much larger clone is one base away. The conserved closing phenylalanine or tryptophan is absent in this CDR3, likely reflecting a read error. This chain uses TRBV7-8 with TRBJ2-1; D call uncertain. The CDR3 sequence is 13 residues long. The V and J ends lost 0 bases and 4 bases respectively, with 4 bases between them. Germline assignment: CDR1 SGHVS and CDR2 FQNEAQ. This chain's CDR3 is CASSLAPYNEQFL. Here the CDR3 DNA reads TGTGCCAGCAGCTTAGCACCTTACAATGAGCAGTTCCTC.

This clonotype occurred a few times. This chain connects TRBV10-2 to TRBJ2-3; D is unclear. V dropped 3 bases and J dropped 6 bases, with 7 bases sitting between them. Per germline, CDR1 WSHSY and CDR2 SAAADI. The CDR3 sequence is 12 residues long. The CDR3 bases are TGCGCCAGCAGTGAAATACGCGATACGCAGTATTTT. As protein: CASSEIRDTQYF.

The table lists this clonotype with a few counts. This sequence joins TRBV28 and TRBJ2-7, with D unresolved. V dropped 7 bases and J dropped 2 bases, with 9 bases sitting between them. CDR3 length: 12 residues. Germline assignment: CDR1 MDHEN and CDR2 SYDVKM. CDR3 amino acids: CASNAVTYEQYF. For the CDR3, the DNA is TGTGCCAGCAATGCAGTAACCTACGAGCAGTACTTC.

V and J are TRBV2 and TRBJ2-1; TRBD2 aligns across 10 bases. The CDR3 runs to 15 residues. Germline loops: CDR1 SNHLY, CDR2 FYNNEI. The ends lost 4 bases at V and 8 bases at J; junction bases unmatched: 8. The CDR3 reads CASSARLAGLDEQFF. CDR3 DNA: TGTGCCAGCAGTGCGAGACTAGCGGGTCTGGATGAGCAGTTCTTC.

The V gene is TRBV28, the J gene TRBJ2-7, with a tentative D call TRBD1 (5 bases). Trimming stripped 8 bases from V and 2 bases from J, with 19 bases between. Germline V CDR1 and CDR2: MDHEN, SYDVKM. This CDR3 is 15 amino acids long. The CDR3 is CASQTRAARAYEQYF. The CDR3 nucleotides read TGTGCCAGCCAAACCAGGGCGGCCCGAGCCTACGAGCAGTACTTC.

This clonotype occurred a few times. The gene calls are TRBV12-3 or TRBV12-4 and TRBJ1-6, with TRBD1 matching over 9 bases. The ends lost 3 bases at V and 18 bases at J; junction bases unmatched: 6. This CDR3 region has 12 residues. CDR3 amino acids: CASSFGPGQGHF. The CDR3 bases are TGTGCCAGCAGTTTCGGCCCGGGACAGGGCCACTTT.

The chain couples TRBV29-1 to TRBJ2-3; tentative D call: TRBD1 (6 bases). The V and J ends lost 4 bases and 8 bases respectively, with 19 bases between them. The CDR3 consists of 14 residues. The germline V gene has CDR1 SQVTM and CDR2 ANQGSEA. The CDR3 reads CSVVNLDSTVTQYF. For the CDR3, the DNA is TGCAGCGTTGTTAACTTGGACAGCACCGTTACGCAGTATTTT.

The CDR3 here is CSVEDPVRQGYGYTF. The CDR3 bases are TGCAGCGTTGAGGATCCGGTGCGACAGGGCTATGGCTACACCTTC. This chain uses TRBV29-1 with TRBJ1-2; 7 positions match TRBD1. Germline V gene sequence: CDR1 SQVTM, CDR2 ANQGSEA. The J segment lost 4 bases and the V segment lost 3 bases, leaving 11 bases of the junction unmatched. This CDR3 has 15 amino acids.

The V gene is TRBV7-2, the J gene TRBJ2-1; tentative D call: TRBD2 (6 bases). Germline CDR1 and CDR2: SGHTA and FQGNSA. V was shortened by 5 bases and J by 7 bases, with 12 bases between the two germline ends. CDR3 size: 13 residues. The CDR3 is CTSSPWAGNEQFF. In DNA form, the CDR3 reads TGTACCAGCAGCCCCTGGGCGGGGAATGAGCAGTTCTTC.

The V gene is TRBV19, the J gene TRBJ2-7, with TRBD1 matching 9 bases. CDR1 is LNHDA and CDR2 is SQIVND in the germline V gene (reference sequence). V lost 5 bases, J lost 2 bases, and 4 bases stayed unmatched. This CDR3 spans 14 amino acids. CDR3 coding DNA: TGTGCCAGTAGTTTGGACAGGGGTACCTACGAGCAGTACTTC. As protein: CASSLDRGTYEQYF.

This clonotype was seen a handful of times. V is TRBV28 and J is TRBJ2-7, with TRBD2 matching 8 bases. J was trimmed by 4 bases and V by 5 bases; bases with no gene match: 10. The CDR3 totals 15 residues. Looked up from germline, CDR1 is MDHEN and CDR2 is SYDVKM. The CDR3 DNA reads TGTGCCAGCAGTCGCGAGCGGGGGACCTCATACGAGCAGTACTTC. It yields the protein CASSRERGTSYEQYF. Complete variable domain (other parts from reference TRBV28 and TRBJ2-7): DVKVTQSSRYLVKRTGEKVFLECVQDMDHENMFWYRQDPGLGLRLIYFSYDVKMKEKGDIPEGYSVSREKKERFSLILESASTNQTSMYLCASSRERGTSYEQYFGPGTRLTVT.

V and J are TRBV6-1 and TRBJ2-2; D remains ambiguous. Between the trimmed V and J ends, which lost 5 bases and 5 bases, there was a span of 6 bases. Germline V CDR1 and CDR2: MNHNS, SASEGT. The CDR3 contains 12 residues. CDR3 region: CASSTVTGELFF. The CDR3 DNA reads TGTGCCAGCAGTACGGTTACCGGGGAGCTGTTTTTT.

V and J are TRBV29-1 and TRBJ1-1; 7 bases line up with TRBD1. Germline loops: CDR1 SQVTM, CDR2 ANQGSEA. The V gene end was trimmed by 7 bases and the J gene end by 1 base; junction bases not matched to a gene: 6. This CDR3 has 13 amino acids. CDR3 bases: TGCAGCGCCGACAGGGATTGGAACACTGAAGCTTTCTTT. Its protein is CSADRDWNTEAFF.

This chain connects TRBV10-3 to TRBJ2-3; 10 nucleotides align to TRBD2. Trimming removed 3 bases from V and 5 bases from J; junction bases left unmatched: 8. The CDR3 has 16 amino acids. Germline values: CDR1 ENHRY, CDR2 SYGVKD. CDR3 nucleotide sequence: TGTGCCATCAGTGAAAGCGGGGGGGCCTCGGGAGATACGCAGTATTTT. It encodes CAISESGGASGDTQYF.

This clonotype was observed at least ten times. The chain has TRBV5-6 and TRBJ2-7; D is possibly TRBD1 or TRBD2 (5 bases each). CDR1 and CDR2 from the germline V gene are SGHDT and YYEEEE. Trimming took off 4 bases at V and 3 bases at J, with 14 bases between the two ends. The CDR3 sequence is 14 residues long. This CDR3 is CASSPSGPNYEQYF. CDR3 nucleotides: TGTGCCAGCAGCCCGTCGGGACCGAACTACGAGCAGTACTTC.

Within the sample, this clonotype is medium-sized. The CDR3 bases are TGTGCCAGCAGTTACAACAACAGACCTTCTAGCACAGATACGCAGTATTTT. It encodes CASSYNNRPSSTDTQYF. The chain couples TRBV6-5 to TRBJ2-3; D is unresolved. Germline V gene data show CDR1 as MNHEY and CDR2 as SVGAGI. The V gene lost 2 bases and the J gene lost 0 bases, with 15 bases spanning the gap. The CDR3 has 17 amino acids.

This clonotype occurred once. V is TRBV5-1 and J is TRBJ2-5; D unclear. Trimming took 0 bases from V and 5 from J, leaving 8 bases between them. Germline V gives CDR1 SGHRS, CDR2 YFSETQ. The CDR3 runs to 13 residues. CDR3 nucleotides: TGCGCCAGCAGCTTGGGGGTTCCGGAGACCCAGTACTTC. Amino acid sequence: CASSLGVPETQYF.

The chain has TRBV6-5 and TRBJ2-7; a weak D match, TRBD2 (6 bases). The CDR3 has 15 residues. V was pared by 2 bases and J by 1 base, with 12 bases between. The V gene's germline CDR1 is MNHEY and CDR2 SVGAGI. The DNA for the CDR3 is TGTGCCAGCAGTTACCATAGCGGTGGGTCCTACGAGCAGTACTTC. Its translation: CASSYHSGGSYEQYF.